Listed here are 21 T cell receptor beta chains from one sample, sequenced in a study of blood T cell repertoires in COVID-19. Sequencing was performed with immunoSEQ multiplex PCR; in TCRdb, only in-frame clones are kept and a portion is missing. The sample shows approximately 300,000 clones, approximately 81% of them seen only once. Sequencing input: PBMCs or T cells enriched from blood (not recorded which). The receptors here all came from a woman in her twenties or thirties who had been exposed to COVID-19.

This chain connects TRBV14 to TRBJ1-1; no firm D call. V was shortened by 6 bases and J by 0 bases, with 8 bases between the two germline ends. The germline CDR1 and CDR2 sequences are SGHDN and FVKESK. This CDR3 region has 13 residues. The CDR3 bases are TGTGCCAGCAGTCTTACTATGAACACTGAAGCTTTCTTT. This translates into CASSLTMNTEAFF.

This clone was seen once. This rearrangement joins TRBV19 to TRBJ1-1; 7 nucleotides agree with TRBD1. CDR1 LNHDA and CDR2 SQIVND come from the germline V gene (reference sequence). The CDR3 extends over 13 amino acids. J lost 4 bases, V lost 5 bases, and 4 bases had no gene match. CDR3 sequence (DNA): TGTGCCAGTAGTGTACAGGGGTTCACTGAAGCTTTCTTT. The encoded protein is CASSVQGFTEAFF.

This clone was counted a few times. The J gene is TRBJ2-3, the V gene TRBV19; weak D call: TRBD2 (7 bases). From germline, CDR1 is LNHDA and CDR2 SQIVND (reference sequence). Trimming shortened V by 6 bases and J by 4 bases, and 20 bases separated the two germline ends. CDR3 length equals 16 residues. CDR3 coding DNA: TGTGCCAGTAGCCCGTTGGGGGGGGGCCACGCAGATACGCAGTATTTT. Amino acids: CASSPLGGGHADTQYF.

This chain joins TRBV5-5 and TRBJ1-5, with 8 bases lining up with TRBD1. CDR3 length: 15 residues. The V gene's germline CDR1 is SGHKS and CDR2 YYEKEE (reference sequence). The V gene end was trimmed by 4 bases and the J gene end by 6 bases; junction bases not matched to a gene: 9. CDR3 nucleotides: TGTGCCAGCAGCCTAGAGGACAGGGCGGGTCAGCCCCAGCATTTT. Protein product: CASSLEDRAGQPQHF.

The rearrangement joins TRBV30 to TRBJ1-2; D might be TRBD1 (5 bases). CDR3 size: 12 residues. Germline V gene sequence: CDR1 GTSNPN, CDR2 SVGIG (reference sequence). The germline V and J ends were trimmed by 2 bases and 6 bases, with 10 bases remaining between them. The CDR3 loop reads CAWSLGGHGYTF. The CDR3 DNA is TGTGCCTGGAGTCTGGGGGGACATGGCTACACCTTC.

The chain uses TRBV24-1 and TRBJ2-1; the match to TRBD2 covers 12 bases. Germline V gives CDR1 KGHDR, CDR2 SFDVKD. The CDR3 length is 18 residues. Trimming took 3 bases from V and 8 from J; bases not matched to a gene: 13. The CDR3 sequence is CATSDPRTSGVLLDEQFF. The CDR3 DNA reads as TGTGCCACCAGTGATCCCAGGACTAGCGGGGTTTTACTCGATGAGCAGTTCTTC.

The V gene is TRBV7-9, the J gene TRBJ2-3, with D unclear. V was shortened by 5 bases and J by 6 bases, with 12 bases between the two germline ends. Per the germline V gene, CDR1 is SEHNR and CDR2 is FQNEAQ (reference sequence). This CDR3 is built from 13 residues. The CDR3: CASSEPVLDTQYF. The CDR3 DNA reads as TGTGCCAGCAGCGAACCGGTCCTGGATACGCAGTATTTT.

A single count supports this clone. V and J are TRBV7-8 and TRBJ1-2; TRBD1 is a possible D gene (5 bases). V lost 3 bases, J lost 6 bases, and 17 bases lay in between. This CDR3 is built from 15 residues. Germline V gene data show CDR1 as SGHVS and CDR2 as FQNEAQ. CDR3 residues: CASSFAQDSHHGYTF. CDR3 in DNA: TGTGCCAGCAGCTTCGCACAAGACAGTCATCATGGCTACACCTTC.

The CDR3 DNA follows: TGTGCCAGCAGTGCCCAGGGGGTAGGCAATTCACCCCTCCACTTT. This codes for CASSAQGVGNSPLHF. This chain connects TRBV2 to TRBJ1-6, with 7 positions matching TRBD1. V gave up 4 bases and J gave up 7 bases; unmatched junction bases: 7. Per germline, CDR1 SNHLY and CDR2 FYNNEI. CDR3 size: 15 residues.

This clone was recorded once. CDR3 sequence (DNA): TGTGCCAGCACCCACGAACAGGGGTGGAATGGCTACACCTTC. Amino acids: CASTHEQGWNGYTF. The chain links TRBV6-5 to TRBJ1-2; 7 bases map to TRBD1. CDR3 length: 14 residues. Germline V gives CDR1 MNHEY, CDR2 SVGAGI. The junction had 11 bases not matched to a gene; V was cut back by 7 bases and J by 6 bases.

This chain joins TRBV19 and TRBJ1-6; 8 positions match TRBD1. Per the germline V gene, CDR1 is LNHDA and CDR2 is SQIVND (reference sequence). The J segment lost 13 bases and the V segment lost 5 bases, leaving 13 bases of the junction unmatched. The CDR3 runs to 15 residues. In nucleotides, the CDR3 is TGTGCCAGTAGTCCCGACAGGGGCGCTGCCTACCCCCTCCACTTT. This gives the protein CASSPDRGAAYPLHF.

The rearrangement joins TRBV2 to TRBJ2-3, with TRBD2 matching 11 bases. The CDR3 totals 15 residues. Trimming cost V 7 bases and J 5 bases; bases outside gene matches: 8. The V gene's germline CDR1 is SNHLY and CDR2 FYNNEI. CDR3 DNA: TGTGCCAGCACATATAGACTAGCGGGGAAAGATACGCAGTATTTT. It translates to CASTYRLAGKDTQYF. The variable domain in full, completed from reference TRBV2 and TRBJ2-3, reads EPEVTQTPSHQVTQMGQEVILRCVPISNHLYFYWYRQILGQKVEFLVSFYNNEISEKSEIFDDQFSVERPDGSNFTLKIRSTKLEDSAMYFCASTYRLAGKDTQYFGPGTRLTVL.

This rearrangement joins TRBV7-2 to TRBJ1-3; 7 bases are shared with TRBD1. V dropped 0 bases and J dropped 1; count of bases not matched to a gene: 6. In germline, CDR1 is SGHTA, CDR2 FQGNSA. The CDR3 extends over 17 amino acids. The CDR3 sequence: CASSLAGTVNSGNTIYF. Written as DNA, the CDR3 is TGTGCCAGCAGCTTAGCGGGGACAGTCAATTCTGGAAACACCATATATTTT.

This clone was counted a few times. This chain connects TRBV30 to TRBJ1-1; 7 bases line up with TRBD1. This CDR3 has 14 residues. Per germline, CDR1 GTSNPN and CDR2 SVGIG (reference sequence). The trim removed 5 bases at V and 11 bases at J, leaving 17 bases unmatched. The CDR3 protein is CAWGLWTGLEGAFF. As DNA, the CDR3 is TGTGCCTGGGGGCTGTGGACAGGTTTGGAGGGTGCTTTCTTT.

The CDR3 region is CASNLAGASTDTQYF. For the CDR3, the DNA is TGTGCCAGCAACCTAGCGGGCGCTAGCACAGATACGCAGTATTTT. V usage is TRBV9 and J usage is TRBJ2-3; 8 nucleotides align to TRBD2. The V and J ends lost 6 bases and 0 bases, in that order; junction bases with no gene match: 6. The CDR3 is 15 residues long. Germline loops: CDR1 SGDLS, CDR2 YYNGEE.

The gene calls are TRBV10-1 and TRBJ2-5; no reliable D call. V lost 2 bases and J 0 bases, leaving 7 bases between the germline ends. Germline CDR1 WNHNN, CDR2 SYGVQD (reference sequence). CDR3 length: 14 residues. The CDR3 nucleotides read TGCGCCAGCAGTGAGGCACAGAACCAAGAGACCCAGTACTTC. Protein sequence: CASSEAQNQETQYF.

J is TRBJ2-2 and V is TRBV10-1; 8 nucleotides agree with TRBD2. Unmatched junction bases numbered 12, after V lost 5 bases and J lost 4 bases. This CDR3 contains 17 residues. The germline V gene encodes CDR1 WNHNN and CDR2 SYGVQD (reference sequence). CDR3 coding DNA: TGCGCCAGCAGTCCCCTTACGGGGGGGCGTCGCACCGGGGAGCTGTTTTTT. This gives the protein CASSPLTGGRRTGELFF.

This clone was detected once. The CDR3 sequence is CASSVYHRDETQYF. CDR3 nucleotide sequence: TGTGCCAGCAGCGTTTATCACAGGGATGAGACCCAGTACTTC. The rearrangement uses TRBV9 and TRBJ2-5; perhaps TRBD1 as D (6 bases). The CDR3 has 14 residues. Trimming left V 2 bases short and J 5 bases short, with 13 bases between. CDR1 is SGDLS, CDR2 YYNGEE, per germline.

The chain recombines TRBV2 with TRBJ1-1; TRBD1 is a possible D gene (5 bases). V dropped 0 bases and J dropped 3 bases, with 8 bases sitting between them. CDR1 and CDR2 (germline): SNHLY, FYNNEI. This CDR3 is built from 14 residues. The CDR3 DNA follows: TGTGCCAGCAGTGAAGCGCGGGGGTACACTGAAGCTTTCTTT. It yields the protein CASSEARGYTEAFF.

The genes are TRBV12-3 or TRBV12-4 and TRBJ2-7; D gene ambiguous. Trimming left V 6 bases short and J 2 bases short, with 8 bases between. CDR3 length: 12 residues. DNA for the CDR3: TGTGCCAGCAGCCGCGGTCCCTACGAGCAGTACTTC. The encoded protein is CASSRGPYEQYF.

This chain's CDR3 is CASKLEGKLFF. CDR3 bases: TGTGCCAGCAAACTCGAGGGAAAACTGTTTTTT. V and J are TRBV6-1 and TRBJ1-4; no firm D call. Germline-derived CDR1 and CDR2 are MNHNS and SASEGT. There are 11 residues in the CDR3. V was clipped by 7 bases and J by 10 bases, with 10 bases between them.